The 17 T cell receptor beta chains given below trace back to one sample, sequenced in a study of response to subunit inactivated influenza vaccine. TCRdb independently ran MiXCR on the RT-PCR reads; one entry per CDR3 protein. Of 150,000 to 200,000 distinct CDR3 sequences listed, roughly a tenth are singletons. Here the sequenced sample was non-naive T cells sorted from PBMCs, taken 45 days after vaccination. The receptors stem from a man in his fifties who received an inactivated influenza vaccine.

The chain recombines TRBV6-1 with TRBJ2-5, with D uncertain. The CDR3 totals 12 residues. Trimming cost V 0 bases and J 6 bases, with 5 bases left between them. Germline V gene sequence: CDR1 MNHNS, CDR2 SASEGT. The CDR3 spells CASSEAAKTQYF. CDR3 DNA sequence: TGTGCCAGCAGTGAAGCAGCGAAGACCCAGTACTTC.

The rearrangement uses TRBV3-1 and TRBJ2-7; D gene uncertain. Trimming cost V 1 base and J 3 bases, with 4 bases left between them. CDR3 length: 12 residues. Per the germline V gene, CDR1 is LGHDT and CDR2 is YNNKEL (reference sequence). The CDR3 DNA is TGTGCCAGCAGCCAAGTTGTCTACGAGCAGTACTTC. Translation: CASSQVVYEQYF.

This clonotype was found a few times. The CDR3 reads CASSLVKGLIGGELFF. For the CDR3, the DNA is TGTGCCAGCAGCTTAGTGAAGGGGTTGATCGGAGGGGAGCTGTTTTTT. V gene TRBV7-2 combines with J gene TRBJ2-2; possibly TRBD1 for D (5 bases). This CDR3 spans 16 amino acids. The V end lost 1 base, the J end lost 8 bases, and 17 bases lay between the germline ends. Germline V gene lookup returns CDR1 SGHTA and CDR2 FQGNSA.

Many counts were recorded for this clonotype. The chain joins TRBV7-6 to TRBJ1-1; D is unclear. V dropped 5 bases and J dropped 2 bases, with 9 bases sitting between them. CDR1 is SGHVS and CDR2 is FNYEAQ in the germline V gene. The CDR3 loop spans 13 amino acids. The CDR3 is CASSRDDNTEAFF. The CDR3 nucleotides are TGTGCCAGCAGCAGAGACGATAACACTGAAGCTTTCTTT.

A few counts support this clonotype. The V call is TRBV28, the J call TRBJ1-2; TRBD1 agrees at 9 bases. The CDR3 length is 14 residues. V lost 6 bases and J lost 4; bases outside the gene matches: 6. Per germline, CDR1 MDHEN and CDR2 SYDVKM. CDR3 DNA sequence: TGTGCCAGCAGAACGGGACAGGGTGGCTATGGCTACACCTTC. It codes for CASRTGQGGYGYTF.

The rearrangement joins TRBV11-1 to TRBJ2-7; D not resolved. Germline V gene data show CDR1 as SGHAT and CDR2 as FQDESV (reference sequence). V gave up 1 base and J gave up 0 bases, with 10 bases separating them. This CDR3 contains 15 residues. The CDR3 region is CASSLDGISSYEQYF. The DNA for the CDR3 is TGTGCCAGCAGCTTAGACGGAATAAGCTCCTACGAGCAGTACTTC.

In this sample, this clonotype turned up many times. This chain links TRBV6-2 or TRBV6-3 with TRBJ1-1; 8 bases fit TRBD1. V lost 3 bases to trimming and J lost 8 bases; unmatched junction nucleotides: 14. CDR1 MNHEY and CDR2 SVGEGT come from the germline V gene. This CDR3 contains 16 residues. The CDR3 coding sequence is TGTGCCAGCAGTTATGGACAGGGAAGTCCGGCCACCGAAGCTTTCTTT. Translated, it gives CASSYGQGSPATEAFF.

This clonotype was counted many times. The J gene is TRBJ2-3, the V gene TRBV13; no clear D. The CDR3 totals 14 residues. Per the germline V gene, CDR1 is PRHDT and CDR2 is FYEKMQ (reference sequence). Trimming took 0 bases from V and 4 from J, leaving 8 bases between them. The CDR3 DNA is TGTGCCAGCAGCTTAGGGGGGTTTGCAGATACGCAGTATTTT. The encoded protein is CASSLGGFADTQYF.

This clonotype was seen many times. Here the CDR3 DNA reads TGTGCCATCAGTGAAGTTGGAAATGAGCAGTTCTTC. This translates into CAISEVGNEQFF. This rearrangement joins TRBV10-3 to TRBJ2-1; the D is unclear. Between the trimmed V and J ends, which lost 3 bases and 7 bases, there was a span of 7 bases. Germline V lookup: CDR1 ENHRY, CDR2 SYGVKD. The CDR3 consists of 12 residues.

About this clonotype itself: This may arise from a read error, as a much more abundant clone is one base away. V usage is TRBV20-1 and J usage is TRBJ2-7; D uncertain. CDR1 DFQATT and CDR2 SNEGSKA come from the germline V gene (reference sequence). The CDR3 consists of 15 residues. CDR3 sequence reads: CSPIISVEPYYELYF. The DNA of the CDR3 is TGCAGTCCTATAATAAGTGTAGAACCCTACTACGAGCTGTACTTC.

This clonotype was counted ten times or more. The V gene is TRBV20-1, the J gene TRBJ1-3; D call uncertain. The V and J ends lost 0 bases and 3 bases respectively, with 12 bases between them. The CDR3 runs to 15 residues. Germline V gene sequence: CDR1 DFQATT, CDR2 SNEGSKA (reference sequence). The CDR3 reads CSARDTRVSGNTIYF. DNA of the CDR3: TGCAGTGCTAGAGATACTCGGGTTAGTGGAAACACCATATATTTT.

The sample holds a few counts of this clonotype. The chain uses TRBV7-2 and TRBJ1-6, with a possible D match to TRBD1 (6 bases). V was clipped by 4 bases and J by 7 bases, with 17 bases between them. Germline V gene sequence: CDR1 SGHTA, CDR2 FQGNSA. CDR3 length: 16 amino acids. The CDR3 nucleotides are TGTGCCAGCAGCTCGACAGGAGATACCGGAAATTCACCCCTCCACTTT. The encoded protein is CASSSTGDTGNSPLHF.

This clonotype has ten or more counts. This CDR3 reads CASSLDRDTDTQYF. CDR3 in DNA: TGCGCCAGCAGCTTGGACAGGGACACAGATACGCAGTATTTT. V and J are TRBV5-1 and TRBJ2-3, with D perhaps matching TRBD1 (6 bases). V lost 0 bases, J lost 2 bases, and 7 bases lay in between. The CDR3 loop spans 14 amino acids. Germline lookup yields CDR1 SGHRS and CDR2 YFSETQ.

This clonotype was detected only a few times. The rearrangement uses TRBV19 and TRBJ1-1; maybe TRBD1 (6 bases). The CDR3 extends over 12 amino acids. Germline V gives CDR1 LNHDA, CDR2 SQIVND (reference sequence). The germline V and J ends were trimmed by 8 bases and 3 bases, with 10 bases remaining between them. The CDR3 DNA sequence: TGTGCCAGTCAGGGGAACTACACTGAAGCTTTCTTT. Encoded protein: CASQGNYTEAFF.

This clonotype was counted ten times or more. The germline gene is not matched at one end of the junction; a read error may be the cause. The V and J genes are TRBV5-1 and TRBJ2-1; TRBD1 matches at 11 bases. This CDR3 has 15 amino acids. Germline loops: CDR1 SGHRS, CDR2 YFSETQ. The CDR3 bases are TGCGCCAGCAGTCCTTGGGACAGGGGGGGAGGCGAGCTGTTCTTC. It is translated as CASSPWDRGGGELFF. Looking up the rest from reference TRBV5-1 and TRBJ2-1 gives the full variable domain: KAGVTQTPRYLIKTRGQQVTLSCSPISGHRSVSWYQQTPGQGLQFLFEYFSETQRNKGNFPGRFSGRQFSNSRSEMNVSTLELGDSALYLCASSPWDRGGGELFFGPGTRLTVL.

This clonotype was observed a handful of times. The CDR3 spells CASSLTGWYGYTF. CDR3 coding DNA: TGTGCCAGCAGCTTAACAGGGTGGTATGGCTACACCTTC. The chain couples TRBV7-9 to TRBJ1-2, with a tentative D call TRBD1 (6 bases). Germline V gene lookup returns CDR1 SEHNR and CDR2 FQNEAQ (reference sequence). Trimming shortened V by 2 bases and J by 5 bases, and 9 bases separated the two germline ends. CDR3 size: 13 residues.

This clonotype was observed many times. V usage is TRBV20-1 and J usage is TRBJ2-5, with D uncertain. This CDR3 has 16 amino acids. With 3 bases removed from V and 2 bases from J, the gap between germline ends came to 19 bases. Germline-derived CDR1 and CDR2 are DFQATT and SNEGSKA (reference sequence). The CDR3 bases are TGCAGTGCTAGTTTCTATTTTCCCATTCTACAAGAGACCCAGTACTTC. Translated, it gives CSASFYFPILQETQYF.